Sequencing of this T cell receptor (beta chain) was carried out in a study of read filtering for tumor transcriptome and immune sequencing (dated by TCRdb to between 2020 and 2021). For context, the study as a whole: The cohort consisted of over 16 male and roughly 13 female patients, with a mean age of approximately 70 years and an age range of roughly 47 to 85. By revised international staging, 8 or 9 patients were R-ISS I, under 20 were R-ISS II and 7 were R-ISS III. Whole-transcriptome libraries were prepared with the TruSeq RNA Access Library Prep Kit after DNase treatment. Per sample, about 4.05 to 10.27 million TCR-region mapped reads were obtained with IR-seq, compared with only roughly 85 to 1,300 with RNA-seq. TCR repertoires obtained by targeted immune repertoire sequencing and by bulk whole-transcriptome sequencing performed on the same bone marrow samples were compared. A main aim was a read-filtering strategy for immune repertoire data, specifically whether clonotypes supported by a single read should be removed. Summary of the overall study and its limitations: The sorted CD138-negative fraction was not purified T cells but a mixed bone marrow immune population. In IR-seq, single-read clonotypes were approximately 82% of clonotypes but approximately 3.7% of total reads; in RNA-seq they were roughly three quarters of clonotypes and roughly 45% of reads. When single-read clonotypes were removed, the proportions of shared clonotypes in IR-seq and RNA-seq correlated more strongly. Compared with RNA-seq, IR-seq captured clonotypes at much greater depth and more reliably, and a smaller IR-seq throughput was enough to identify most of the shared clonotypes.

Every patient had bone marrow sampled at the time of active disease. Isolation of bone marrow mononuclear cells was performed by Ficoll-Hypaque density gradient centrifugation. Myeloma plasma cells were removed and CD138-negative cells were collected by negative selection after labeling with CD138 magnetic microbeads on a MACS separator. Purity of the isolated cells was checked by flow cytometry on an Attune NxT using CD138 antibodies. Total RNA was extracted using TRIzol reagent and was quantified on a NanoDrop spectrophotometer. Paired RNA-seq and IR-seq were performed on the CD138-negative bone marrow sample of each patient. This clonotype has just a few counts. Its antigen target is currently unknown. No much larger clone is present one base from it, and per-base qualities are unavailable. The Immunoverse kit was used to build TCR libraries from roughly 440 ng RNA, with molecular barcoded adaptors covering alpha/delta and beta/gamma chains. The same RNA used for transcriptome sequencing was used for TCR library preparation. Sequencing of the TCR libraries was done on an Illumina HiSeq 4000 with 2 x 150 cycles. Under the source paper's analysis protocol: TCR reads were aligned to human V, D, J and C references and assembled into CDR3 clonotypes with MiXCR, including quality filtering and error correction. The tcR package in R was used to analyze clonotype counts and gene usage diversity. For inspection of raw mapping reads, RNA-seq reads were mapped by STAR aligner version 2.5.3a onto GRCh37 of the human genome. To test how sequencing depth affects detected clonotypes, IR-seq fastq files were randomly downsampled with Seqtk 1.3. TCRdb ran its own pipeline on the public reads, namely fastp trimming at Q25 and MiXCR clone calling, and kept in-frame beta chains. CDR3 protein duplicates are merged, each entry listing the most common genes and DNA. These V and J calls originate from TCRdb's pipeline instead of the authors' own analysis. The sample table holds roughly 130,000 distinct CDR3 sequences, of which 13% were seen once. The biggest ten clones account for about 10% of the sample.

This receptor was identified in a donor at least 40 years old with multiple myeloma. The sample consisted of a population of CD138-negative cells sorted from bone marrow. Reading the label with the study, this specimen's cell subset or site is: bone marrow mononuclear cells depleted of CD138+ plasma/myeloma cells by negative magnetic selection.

For the CDR3, the sequence is CASSQGAQWYQETQYF. The DNA sequence is TGTGCCAGCAGCCAAGGGGCGCAGTGGTACCAAGAGACCCAGTACTTC. This chain is built from TRBV4-2 and TRBJ2-5; the D gene lacks a confident call. Taken from the germline V gene, the CDR1 and CDR2 loops are LGHNA and YNFKEQ. Between the V and J ends, shortened by 1 base and 0 bases respectively, the junction contains 12 bases. The CDR3 measures 16 amino acids from cysteine to phenylalanine. The sequence is cut down to CDR3 DNA, 48 bases in frame from base 1.